This T cell receptor (beta chain) derives from a study of CD4+ T cells in melanoma. Study-level findings and limits: In melanoma, neoantigen-specific CD4+ T cells reportedly differed in differentiation state. CD8+ T cell, macrophage and B cell function reportedly correlated with neoantigen-specific CD4+ T cells.

To note about this clone: The antigen remains undetermined.

The method was immunoSEQ multiplex PCR; TCRdb's version includes in-frame clones alone and lacks a portion of them. The top ten hold 14% of the sample, which has some 14,000 clones, roughly 60% seen once. The CDR3 loop spans 16 amino acids. Germline V gene sequence: CDR1 SGHTA, CDR2 FQGTGA. V was pared by 1 base and J by 9 bases, with 16 bases between. The specimen was cells from a culture (not recorded whether cultured in vitro). This sequence was found in a human donor with melanoma. The rearrangement joins TRBV7-3 to TRBJ1-6; D is uncertain. DNA of the CDR3: TGTGCCAGCAGCTTAAGTGGCCTGGGTTTAGGTTCACCCCTCCACTTT. Translation: CASSLSGLGLGSPLHF. The full variable domain, completed using reference TRBV7-3 and TRBJ1-6, is GAGVSQTPSNKVTEKGKYVELRCDPISGHTALYWYRQSLGQGPEFLIYFQGTGAADDSGLPNDRFFAVRPEGSVSTLKIQRTERGDSAVYLCASSLSGLGLGSPLHFGNGTRLTVT.